This T cell receptor (beta chain) came from a study of cytomegalovirus exposure and HLA in healthy donors. Findings and limits, study-wide: One variant, a missense change in DCLRE1C, was linked in a later analysis to TCR beta V- and J-gene trimming. In a later analysis, at a false discovery rate of 0.05, under 20,000 TCR beta sequences were associated with HLA alleles.

The PCR had 60 Vbeta and 13 Jbeta primers. Clones were sequenced by immunoSEQ multiplex PCR, and TCRdb holds only the in-frame ones, with some missing. The table records 150,000 or so clones, over 70% of them present only once. Comment on this clone: The target antigen is unknown.

Germline V lookup: CDR1 SGHRS, CDR2 YFSETQ. There are 14 residues in the CDR3. V lost 7 bases and J lost 5; bases outside the gene matches: 10. Sequencing was carried out using PBMCs. This clonotype was obtained from a man in his forties or fifties in good health and CMV-seropositive. J is TRBJ2-7 and V is TRBV5-1; 9 bases match TRBD1. The CDR3 spells CASAKTGGLNEQYF. In DNA, the CDR3 is TGCGCCAGCGCCAAAACAGGGGGCCTCAACGAGCAGTACTTC.